The TCR beta chain under discussion was sequenced for a study of metastatic and nonmetastatic thyroid tumors (dated by TCRdb to about 2020). About the full investigation: The researchers compared repertoires between peripheral blood samples and tumor or nodule tissue samples from patients with malignant or benign thyroid disease. General study outcomes and caveats: TCR beta diversity was reported as significantly higher in malignant tumors than in benign nodules, in both blood and tumor samples.

No patient had received any treatment before thyroid surgery. Patient clinical samples collected from the early 2010s to the late 2010s were retrospectively analysed using T-cell receptor beta sequencing. Library preparation employed PCR. TCRdb lists the instrument as Illumina HiSeq 4000. High-throughput sequencing was used to profile the TCR beta-chain CDR3 region of each patient. The paper's data handling went like this. Drawing on CDR3 differences between clinicopathological groups, the researchers built a classifier meant to tell apart patients with distant-metastatic papillary thyroid cancer. To measure repertoire diversity the researchers used the Shannon index, while the Morisita-Horn index served to gauge how similar the tumor and blood repertoires were. TCRdb redid the processing of the public reads, applying fastp at Q25 and MiXCR, and retained in-frame beta chains. TCRdb, not the original authors, processed these V and J calls. Within this sample are fewer than 20,000 clones, with about 24% of them counted one time only. The top ten constitute 13% of the sample.

Turning to this clone: Its antigen is not yet known. Base qualities are missing; no much larger clone stands one base away.

Taken from cysteine to phenylalanine, the CDR3 has 15 residues. CDR3 DNA only is kept here, 45 bases in frame from base 1. Taken from the germline V gene, the CDR1 and CDR2 loops are SGHTA and FQGTGA. V is reduced by 3 bases and J by 5 bases, leaving a spacing of 16 bases between them. This TCR was recovered from a male donor with papillary thyroid cancer or a benign thyroid nodule (not recorded which). Some clones in this sample may be carry-over from other donors' samples. Sequencing was performed on tumor tissue. Recombination linked TRBV7-3 to TRBJ2-5; TRBD2 might be the D gene, on 5 matching bases. The CDR3 corresponds to CASSFITGERETQYF. The sequence in DNA is TGTGCCAGCAGCTTCATCACCGGGGAGCGGGAGACCCAGTACTTC.